Listed below are T cell receptor beta chains from one sample, sequenced in a study of T cell responses to AZD1222 COVID-19 vaccine. The protocol was immunoSEQ multiplex PCR, while the TCRdb copy is restricted to in-frame clones and leaves out a portion. The sample has about 70,000 clones; roughly 85% are singletons. Sequences were derived from peripheral blood, sampled 28 days after the second AZD1222 dose. These receptors all come from an adult who received the AZD1222 COVID-19 vaccine. CDR3s include the opening cysteine and the closing phenylalanine or tryptophan. The D gene is left open where the match is weak. Clone size, where shown, is once, few, many, or a class for clones that have expanded.

NA	NA	TRBJ1-1	TRBV6-6	CASSYPDGANTEAFF	TGTGCCAGCAGTTACCCTGACGGGGCTAACACTGAAGCTTTCTTT
NA	NA	TRBJ1-6	TRBV10-1	CASSDDRSSYNSPLHF	TGCGCCAGCAGTGACGACAGGAGCTCCTATAATTCACCCCTCCACTTT
NA	TRBD2	TRBJ2-3	TRBV18	CASSPLGPRLAATDTQYF	TGTGCCAGCTCACCACTTGGTCCGAGACTAGCGGCCACAGATACGCAGTATTTT
NA	TRBD1	TRBJ1-6	TRBV19	CASNRGASYNSPLHF	TGTGCCAGTAACAGGGGCGCCTCCTATAATTCACCCCTCCACTTT
few	NA	TRBJ2-3	TRBV2	CASSVPRQTDTQYF	TGTGCCAGCAGTGTCCCCCGGCAAACAGATACGCAGTATTTT
once	NA	TRBJ2-7	TRBV14	CASSPTALTPYEQYF	TGTGCCAGCAGCCCCACAGCGCTTACTCCCTACGAGCAGTACTTC
NA	NA	TRBJ2-5	TRBV5-5	CASSRRGVGETQYF	TGTGCCAGCAGCCGCAGGGGGGTTGGAGAGACCCAGTACTTC
once	TRBD1	TRBJ1-1	TRBV6-5	CASRDRVGSAAFF	TGTGCCAGCAGAGACAGGGTGGGGTCTGCAGCTTTCTTT
once	NA	TRBJ1-1	TRBV4-1	CASSPFLGNTEAFF	TGCGCCAGCAGCCCCTTCTTGGGGAACACTGAAGCTTTCTTT
NA	NA	TRBJ1-5	TRBV19	CASSRHRVQAFGNNQPQHF	TGTGCCAGTAGTAGACATAGAGTGCAGGCGTTTGGTAACAATCAGCCCCAGCATTTT
NA	NA	TRBJ1-2	TRBV19	CASQKRQANHGGYTF	TGTGCCAGTCAGAAAAGACAGGCCAATCACGGGGGCTACACCTTC
few	TRBD2	TRBJ2-1	TRBV29-1	CSAQAGGLQGEQFF	TGCAGCGCACAAGCGGGAGGCCTCCAGGGTGAGCAGTTCTTC
few	TRBD1	TRBJ1-2	TRBV2	CASSESRGHGYTF	TGTGCCAGCAGTGAAAGCAGGGGGCATGGCTACACCTTC
NA	NA	TRBJ2-2	TRBV7-2	CASSLGGPPGTGELFF	TGTGCCAGCAGCTTAGGAGGTCCCCCAGGGACCGGGGAGCTGTTTTTT
NA	TRBD1	TRBJ2-4	TRBV7-2	CASSPRTGSLAKNIQYF	TGTGCCAGCAGCCCGCGGACAGGCTCCCTTGCCAAAAACATTCAGTACTTC
NA	NA	TRBJ1-6	TRBV19	CASSIGDSPLHF	TGTGCCAGTAGTATAGGCGATTCACCCCTCCACTTT
NA	NA	TRBJ2-1	TRBV6-4	CASSQVRNNEQFF	TGTGCCAGCAGCCAGGTGCGAAACAATGAGCAGTTCTTC
NA	TRBD2	TRBJ2-1	TRBV10-3	CATNLAGVSNEQFF	TGTGCCACGAATCTAGCGGGAGTCAGCAATGAGCAGTTCTTC
NA	NA	TRBJ1-1	TRBV4-1	CASSQAGVGVEAFF	TGCGCCAGCAGCCAAGCAGGGGTGGGAGTTGAAGCTTTCTTT
NA	NA	TRBJ1-1	TRBV19	CASRGMNTEAFF	TGTGCCAGTCGGGGTATGAACACTGAAGCTTTCTTT
once	NA	TRBJ2-2	TRBV6-5	CASSYGRAAGGELFF	TGTGCCAGCAGTTACGGCCGGGCCGCGGGCGGGGAGCTGTTTTTT
NA	NA	TRBJ1-2	TRBV24-1	CATSARGGGYTF	TGTGCCACCAGTGCTCGGGGAGGAGGCTACACCTTC
NA	NA	TRBJ2-5	TRBV19	CASSIGGLTQYF	TGTGCCAGTAGTATAGGCGGGTTGACCCAGTACTTC
NA	TRBD2	TRBJ2-1	TRBV7-2	CASTIQRDRHEQFF	TGTGCCAGCACCATCCAGCGGGACCGTCATGAGCAGTTCTTC
few	NA	TRBJ1-1	TRBV19	CASSIFGGLYTEAFF	TGTGCCAGTAGTATATTCGGGGGGCTGTACACTGAAGCTTTCTTT
NA	NA	TRBJ1-4	TRBV6-5	CASNQRSSGDEKLFF	TGTGCCAGCAATCAACGGAGCTCTGGGGATGAAAAACTGTTTTTT
NA	NA	TRBJ2-7	TRBV6-1	CASSESLAWSSYEQYF	TGTGCCAGCAGTGAAAGCCTAGCGTGGAGCTCCTACGAGCAGTACTTC
NA	NA	TRBJ2-7	TRBV6-2/TRBV6-3	CASSYEKSDAFYEQYF	TGTGCCAGCAGTTACGAGAAGAGCGACGCCTTCTACGAGCAGTACTTC
NA	NA	TRBJ1-2	TRBV9	CASSARGVGHGYTF	TGTGCCAGCAGCGCGAGGGGGGTGGGCCATGGCTACACCTTC
NA	NA	TRBJ1-5	TRBV19	CASSMGPFQPQHF	TGTGCCAGTAGTATGGGTCCCTTCCAGCCCCAGCATTTT
NA	NA	TRBJ2-1	TRBV7-9	CASRLEVSYNEQFF	TGTGCCAGCAGGCTGGAAGTATCCTACAATGAGCAGTTCTTC
few	NA	TRBJ1-5	TRBV29-1	CSVGQGGQPQHF	TGCAGCGTTGGGCAGGGCGGTCAGCCCCAGCATTTT
NA	NA	TRBJ2-1	TRBV21-1	CASSKGVGAYYNEQFF	TGTGCCAGCAGCAAAGGGGTAGGGGCCTACTACAATGAGCAGTTCTTC
NA	TRBD1	TRBJ2-1	TRBV9	CASSVQGDPRYSQFF	TGTGCCAGCAGCGTGCAGGGGGACCCAAGGTACTCGCAGTTCTTC
once	TRBD2	TRBJ2-1	TRBV6-5	CASRATSGSFEQFF	TGTGCCAGCAGGGCCACTAGCGGGAGCTTTGAGCAGTTCTTC
NA	TRBD1	TRBJ2-6	TRBV5-6	CASSPVTGNSGANVLTF	TGTGCCAGCTCCCCCGTGACAGGGAACTCTGGGGCCAACGTCCTGACTTTC
NA	NA	TRBJ1-1	TRBV7-2	CASSLARGVTEAFF	TGTGCCAGCAGCTTAGCGCGGGGTGTCACTGAAGCTTTCTTT
NA	NA	TRBJ1-1	TRBV14	CASSQDWPNTEAFF	TGTGCCAGCAGCCAAGATTGGCCGAACACTGAAGCTTTCTTT
once	TRBD1	TRBJ1-1	TRBV10-3	CAISPGGSTEAFF	TGTGCCATCAGTCCAGGGGGGAGCACTGAAGCTTTCTTT
NA	NA	TRBJ1-1	TRBV10-3	CAISEGAANTEAFF	TGTGCCATCAGTGAGGGAGCAGCGAACACTGAAGCTTTCTTT
NA	TRBD1	TRBJ1-1	TRBV10-2	CASSGRDRGSERTEAFF	TGCGCCAGCAGTGGGAGGGACAGGGGGTCGGAAAGGACTGAAGCTTTCTTT
NA	TRBD1	TRBJ2-1	TRBV11-2	CASIMTGGLDNEQFF	TGTGCCAGCATTATGACAGGGGGCCTTGACAATGAGCAGTTCTTC
NA	NA	TRBJ2-3	TRBV4-2	CASSRAESTDTQYF	TGTGCCAGCAGCCGGGCGGAAAGCACAGATACGCAGTATTTT
NA	NA	TRBJ1-5	TRBV30	CAWSDKSSGNQPQHF	TGTGCCTGGAGCGACAAGTCCTCGGGCAATCAGCCCCAGCATTTT
NA	NA	TRBJ1-1	TRBV5-1	CASSYSLNTEAFF	TGCGCCAGCAGCTACAGCCTGAACACTGAAGCTTTCTTT
NA	NA	TRBJ2-5	TRBV10-3	CTISETQETQYF	TGTACCATCAGTGAGACCCAAGAGACCCAGTACTTC
NA	NA	TRBJ1-5	TRBV12-3/TRBV12-4	CASSFLLGAPQHF	TGTGCCAGCAGTTTTTTGTTGGGAGCCCCCCAGCATTTT
NA	NA	TRBJ1-1	TRBV7-9	CASSLGPRPEAFF	TGTGCCAGCAGCTTAGGTCCCCGCCCTGAAGCTTTCTTT
NA	NA	TRBJ1-1	TRBV27	CASSFFGGTEAFF	TGTGCCAGCAGTTTTTTCGGGGGGACTGAAGCTTTCTTT
NA	NA	TRBJ2-1	TRBV7-9	CASSNRGSSYNEQFF	TGTGCCAGCAGCAACCGGGGGTCTTCCTACAATGAGCAGTTCTTC